The sequence of this TCR beta chain was determined in a study of metastatic and nonmetastatic thyroid tumors. About the research overall: Repertoires from blood and tumor or nodule tissue of malignant and benign thyroid patients were compared.

TCRdb re-called clones from the PCR reads using MiXCR. The sample shows approximately 20,000 clones, 14% to 15% of them seen only once. Comment on this clone: As yet, its antigen is unknown.

The CDR3 spans 13 residues. Germline assignment: CDR1 DFQATT and CDR2 SNEGSKA (reference sequence). V lost 4 bases and J 2 bases, leaving 12 bases between the germline ends. Study-wide results and limits: It was reported that TCR beta diversity was significantly higher in malignant thyroid tumors than benign nodules, in blood and tumor.

Each patient came to thyroid surgery without any prior treatment (of any kind). This TCR was sampled from a female donor with papillary thyroid cancer or a benign thyroid nodule (not recorded which). Some clones in this sample may be carry-over from other donors' samples. The sample consisted of tumor tissue. This sequence joins TRBV20-1 and TRBJ2-7; D gene uncertain. In DNA form, the CDR3 reads TGCAGTGCTAAATGCGGAATAGCCTACGAGCAGTACTTC. Its protein product is CSAKCGIAYEQYF.